This TCR beta chain originates from a study of cytotoxic CD8 clonotypes in ibrutinib-treated CLL (dated by TCRdb to the early 2020s). About the study as a whole: In this cohort, approximately 15 patients were treatment-naive and ten to twelve were relapsed/refractory, while some 18 had unmutated IGHV. Partial responses were observed in about 24 patients and complete responses in 2; after a median follow-up of 68 months, remission was maintained in approximately 14 patients and progression was observed in approximately 12. Cryopreserved peripheral blood mononuclear cells were obtained prior to treatment, at the time of response, and at either disease progression or sustained remission. On average, each sample yielded roughly 250,000 productive templates and 94,082 productive rearrangements. Longitudinal samples were obtainable from about 30% of the roughly 90 participants in the trial. Samples at response were collected after a median of about 12 months of treatment, with a range of about 6 to 40 months. All remission and progressive disease samples were collected while patients were still receiving ibrutinib. General conclusions and limits of the study: Baseline clonality was found to be higher than that of age-matched healthy donors and was strongly correlated with circulating CD8+ T-cell counts. Sustained-remission and progressing patients did not have matched sampling times, and lymph node repertoires were not examined. Public clonotypes were rare and either contracted or stayed stable during treatment, and the rise in clonality at ibrutinib response reflected the expansion of private clonotypes. Clonality rose at ibrutinib response, remained stable during sustained remission, and dropped back toward baseline at progression.

On a MiSeq, deep resolution sequencing aimed for a depth between 1 in 1 million and 1 in 200,000 T cells, with each clonotype covered about 9.2x on average. TCR beta libraries were generated with the immunoSEQ hsTCRB Kit. The authors' analysis ran thus. ImmunoSEQ Data Assistant and ImmunoSEQ Analyzer were used for data analysis, and V, D and J genes were assigned according to IMGT definitions. Clonality, which ranges from 0 to 1, was calculated by subtracting the normalized Shannon entropy of productive rearrangement frequencies from one. Only overrepresented clonotypes making up at least 0.05% of each patient's repertoire were included in the public clonotype analysis. About twelve repertoires from age-matched healthy donors, obtained from immuneACCESS, served as clonality controls. TCRdb took over this immuneACCESS table, retaining in-frame rearrangements with V and J assigned. Such tables are incomplete; in checked studies, under half of the missing clones stem from an unresolved V gene, and the remainder is unexplained. The DNA was the basis for D and trimming; V, J and clone size are from that table. In this sample the table shows about 270,000 clones, 65% to 85% of which occur a single time. The ten largest make up 5.6% of the sample.

This clone came up once. Its antigen remains undetermined. There are no base qualities to consult, and no much larger clone falls within one base. According to the study, the label for this sample's time point signals: progressive disease on ibrutinib. For TCR beta library preparation, about 1.8 micrograms of genomic DNA were isolated from cryopreserved PBMCs. Longitudinal blood samples from CLL patients receiving ibrutinib monotherapy were subjected to high-throughput TCR beta sequencing. The patients took part in an open-label, single-center phase 2 trial of ibrutinib monotherapy. Its CDR3 holds 16 amino acids, cysteine through phenylalanine. Only the CDR3 portion is preserved as DNA: 48 bases, with reading frame beginning at the first base. V sheds 0 bases and J sheds 3 bases, leaving 10 bases between their ends. From the germline V gene, CDR1 is SGHRS and CDR2 is YFSETQ.

The chain links TRBV5-1 with TRBJ2-6; a confident D gene designation cannot be given. The sequencing used PBMCs, collected at disease progression, from a patient treated with ibrutinib. The receptor was isolated from a human donor with chronic lymphocytic leukemia. The DNA reads TGCGCCAGCAGCTTGGCCGTCGGGTATGGGGCCAACGTCCTGACTTTC. It codes for CASSLAVGYGANVLTF.